Listed below are T cell receptor beta chains from one sample, sequenced in a study of radiotherapy plus CTLA-4 blockade in lung cancer. Data came from immunoSEQ multiplex PCR; TCRdb stores just in-frame clones and leaves some out. Of 20,000 to 25,000 clones detected, around 66% appear once; the ten largest clones hold approximately 3.8%. The source was peripheral blood, collected from a patient treated with radiotherapy plus ipilimumab. The receptors come from a human donor with non-small cell lung cancer who had stable disease on radiotherapy plus ipilimumab. Both conserved end residues are part of each CDR3. The D gene is left open where the match is weak. Clone size, where shown, is once, few, many, or a class for clones that have expanded.

V gene	clone size	D gene	CDR3 length	J gene	CDR3 protein	CDR3 DNA
TRBV4-1	few	NA	13	TRBJ2-1	CASSHATNREQFF	TGCGCCAGCAGCCATGCCACGAACCGGGAGCAGTTCTTC
TRBV19	once	TRBD2	16	TRBJ2-3	CASSRTPGLAGGEQYF	TGTGCCAGTAGTAGAACACCGGGACTAGCGGGAGGTGAGCAGTATTTT
TRBV6-5	NA	TRBD1	15	TRBJ1-1	CASRHGGQGPIEAFF	TGTGCCAGCAGACACGGGGGACAGGGGCCGATTGAAGCTTTCTTT
TRBV2	once	TRBD1	14	TRBJ1-6	CASSPGQGRSPLHF	TGTGCCAGCAGCCCGGGACAGGGAAGGTCACCCCTCCACTTT
TRBV4-3	NA	NA	15	TRBJ2-1	CASSQDSEGGGEQFF	TGCGCCAGCAGCCAAGATTCGGAGGGTGGCGGTGAGCAGTTCTTC
TRBV9	few	TRBD2	16	TRBJ2-1	CASSGGLAGEGYEQFF	TGTGCCAGCAGCGGGGGACTAGCGGGAGAAGGGTATGAGCAGTTCTTC
TRBV6-1	once	TRBD1	14	TRBJ1-2	CASSWDRGSYGYTF	TGTGCCAGCAGTTGGGACAGGGGGAGCTATGGCTACACCTTC
TRBV4-1	once	NA	15	TRBJ2-3	CASRPGYGGTDTQYF	TGCGCCAGCAGGCCCGGCTACGGGGGCACAGATACGCAGTATTTT
TRBV27	NA	TRBD2	15	TRBJ2-7	CASSLSPSGIYEQYF	TGTGCCAGCAGTTTATCCCCTAGCGGAATCTACGAGCAGTACTTC
TRBV27	few	NA	15	TRBJ1-1	CASSLRGLGETEAFF	TGTGCCAGCAGTTTGAGGGGCCTGGGGGAAACTGAAGCTTTCTTT
TRBV2	NA	NA	12	TRBJ2-7	CASTDSRYAQYF	TGTGCCAGCACCGACTCCCGCTACGCGCAGTACTTC
TRBV7-9	NA	NA	16	TRBJ1-5	CASSLGGGAGNQPQHF	TGTGCCAGCAGCTTAGGAGGGGGGGCGGGCAATCAGCCCCAGCATTTT
TRBV19	NA	NA	12	TRBJ1-5	CASRRSNQPQHF	TGTGCCAGTAGGCGGAGCAATCAGCCCCAGCATTTT
TRBV18	NA	TRBD1	15	TRBJ2-2	CASSHGTVNTGELFF	TGTGCCAGCTCACACGGGACAGTGAACACCGGGGAGCTGTTTTTT
TRBV6-1	once	NA	13	TRBJ1-2	CAIVWGVNYGYTF	TGTGCCATCGTATGGGGGGTAAACTATGGCTACACCTTC
TRBV28	NA	TRBD1	21	TRBJ2-6	CASCTLHTFRDRAAGANVLTF	TGTGCCAGCTGTACCCTTCATACCTTTCGGGACAGGGCCGCTGGGGCCAACGTCCTGACTTTC
TRBV5-5	NA	TRBD1	14	TRBJ1-2	CASSWTGQQMGYTF	TGTGCCAGCAGCTGGACAGGACAGCAGATGGGCTACACCTTC
TRBV6-5	NA	TRBD2	13	TRBJ2-7	CASRMTSSYEQYF	TGTGCCAGCAGGATGACTAGCAGCTACGAGCAGTACTTC
TRBV10-3	NA	TRBD1	12	TRBJ2-1	CAINGQGHEQFF	TGTGCCATCAACGGACAGGGTCATGAGCAGTTCTTC
TRBV19	NA	TRBD1	19	TRBJ1-5	CASSLIPGTGGYDGQPQHF	TGTGCCAGTAGCCTTATCCCCGGGACAGGGGGCTACGATGGTCAGCCCCAGCATTTT
TRBV4-3	few	TRBD1	14	TRBJ1-1	CASSQQTGGTEAFF	TGCGCCAGCAGCCAACAGACAGGGGGCACTGAAGCTTTCTTT
TRBV28	NA	NA	12	TRBJ2-2	CASSLNTGELFF	TGTGCCAGCAGCTTAAACACCGGGGAGCTGTTTTTT
TRBV9	once	TRBD2	17	TRBJ2-4	CASSAAGSGVAKNIQYF	TGTGCCAGCAGCGCAGCTGGGAGCGGGGTAGCCAAAAACATTCAGTACTTC
TRBV6-5	NA	NA	14	TRBJ1-5	CASRGQNSNQPQHF	TGTGCCAGCAGAGGACAGAATAGCAATCAGCCCCAGCATTTT
TRBV6-6	NA	NA	12	TRBJ2-3	CASSSVADTQYF	TGTGCCAGCAGTTCGGTCGCGGATACGCAGTATTTT
TRBV7-6	few	NA	20	TRBJ2-7	CASSPRGGASNPSGSYEQYF	TGTGCCAGCAGCCCACGCGGCGGCGCCTCGAACCCTAGTGGGTCCTACGAGCAGTACTTC
TRBV11-3	NA	TRBD1	12	TRBJ2-7	CASTTTGYEQYF	TGTGCCAGCACCACGACAGGGTACGAGCAGTACTTC
TRBV18	NA	NA	13	TRBJ2-7	CASSIQGGYEQYF	TGTGCCAGCTCAATTCAGGGGGGGTACGAGCAGTACTTC
TRBV28	NA	NA	15	TRBJ1-2	CASSPGSGGGYGYTF	TGTGCCAGCAGTCCGGGTTCCGGTGGGGGCTATGGCTACACCTTC
TRBV10-3	NA	TRBD1	20	TRBJ1-2	CAISENEVGDRVVPFRGYTF	TGTGCCATCAGTGAGAATGAAGTTGGGGACAGGGTGGTTCCCTTCCGTGGCTACACCTTC
TRBV19	NA	NA	15	TRBJ2-5	CASSLGGRTQETQYF	TGTGCCAGTAGCCTAGGAGGGAGGACCCAAGAGACCCAGTACTTC
TRBV5-5	NA	NA	14	TRBJ2-7	CASSGSGRRYEQYF	TGTGCCAGCAGCGGGAGCGGGCGGCGTTACGAGCAGTACTTC
TRBV19	once	NA	14	TRBJ2-7	CASSIAGGGGEQYF	TGTGCCAGTAGTATCGCAGGAGGGGGAGGCGAGCAGTACTTC
TRBV27	NA	TRBD1	15	TRBJ1-2	CASSPQGGGIHGYTF	TGTGCCAGCAGCCCTCAGGGGGGAGGAATCCATGGCTACACCTTC
TRBV5-6	NA	NA	14	TRBJ1-1	CASSGGGIATEAFF	TGTGCCAGCAGCGGCGGAGGGATCGCGACTGAAGCTTTCTTT
TRBV19	NA	TRBD1	15	TRBJ2-1	CASSIVGQAYNEQFF	TGTGCCAGTAGTATTGTCGGACAGGCCTACAATGAGCAGTTCTTC
TRBV4-2	once	TRBD2	16	TRBJ2-3	CASSQDLAGGPDTQYF	TGTGCCAGCAGCCAAGATTTAGCGGGAGGGCCAGATACGCAGTATTTT
TRBV6-6	few	TRBD1	14	TRBJ2-2	CASSSGTVTGELFF	TGTGCCAGCAGTTCCGGGACAGTCACCGGGGAGCTGTTTTTT
TRBV7-6	once	NA	14	TRBJ1-2	CASSPQQGLNGYTF	TGTGCCAGCAGCCCCCAGCAGGGGCTGAATGGCTACACCTTC
TRBV11-3	NA	TRBD1	17	TRBJ2-2	CASSLGGGQANTGELFF	TGTGCCAGCAGCTTAGGAGGGGGACAGGCGAACACCGGGGAGCTGTTTTTT
TRBV7-2	NA	TRBD2	15	TRBJ2-7	CASNLQPGGAYEQYF	TGTGCCAGCAACCTTCAACCTGGGGGGGCCTACGAGCAGTACTTC
TRBV2	NA	TRBD1	18	TRBJ2-6	CASSDPDRLPSGANVLTF	TGTGCCAGCAGTGACCCGGACAGGTTACCCTCTGGGGCCAACGTCCTGACTTTC
TRBV5-1	NA	NA	13	TRBJ2-1	CASSLVNYNEQFF	TGCGCCAGCAGCTTGGTGAATTACAATGAGCAGTTCTTC
TRBV9	NA	NA	15	TRBJ2-3	CASSKGRGALDTQYF	TGTGCCAGCAGCAAGGGACGGGGGGCTTTAGATACGCAGTATTTT
TRBV6-1	NA	NA	11	TRBJ2-2	CASRRAGELFF	TGTGCCAGCCGGAGGGCCGGGGAGCTGTTTTTT
TRBV6-1	NA	TRBD1	12	TRBJ2-1	CASRTGDNEQFF	TGTGCCAGCAGGACAGGGGACAATGAGCAGTTCTTC
TRBV19	NA	NA	14	TRBJ1-6	CASSDRAEYSPLHF	TGTGCCAGTAGTGACCGAGCGGAGTATTCACCCCTCCACTTT
TRBV29-1	NA	TRBD1	12	TRBJ2-5	CSSGQGQETQYF	TGCAGCTCGGGACAGGGCCAAGAGACCCAGTACTTC
TRBV4-3	NA	NA	15	TRBJ2-7	CASSQDGGSNYEQYF	TGCGCCAGCAGCCAAGATGGGGGATCCAATTACGAGCAGTACTTC
TRBV6-1	NA	NA	14	TRBJ1-2	CASSEGLANYGYTF	TGTGCCAGCAGTGAGGGCCTCGCTAACTATGGCTACACCTTC
TRBV28	NA	NA	14	TRBJ1-1	CASSLRQGKNEAFF	TGTGCCAGCAGTTTAAGGCAGGGAAAAAATGAAGCTTTCTTT
TRBV18	NA	NA	16	TRBJ2-2	CASSPKLTTGPGELFF	TGTGCCAGCTCACCCAAACTAACCACAGGGCCCGGGGAGCTGTTTTTT
TRBV5-1	NA	NA	15	TRBJ2-1	CASSLERHSYNEQFF	TGCGCCAGCAGCTTGGAGAGGCACTCCTACAATGAGCAGTTCTTC
TRBV7-3	once	NA	15	TRBJ2-3	CASSLDRYRTDTQYF	TGTGCCAGCAGCTTGGACCGTTACCGCACAGATACGCAGTATTTT